The rows below give T cell receptor beta chains drawn from one sample of a study of blood T cell repertoires in COVID-19. Measured with immunoSEQ multiplex PCR; TCRdb has only the in-frame clones, and not every one. The data show about 180,000 clones, just under 90% seen once. The sample was peripheral blood. These receptors were collected from a woman between 65 and 79 years old with COVID-19, enrolled during active disease. CDR3s leave out the opening cysteine and the closing phenylalanine or tryptophan. Each record gives: V gene, J gene, CDR3 protein.

TRBV28	TRBJ2-7	ASSKLAGGHEQY
TRBV19	TRBJ1-2	ASRATGTDYGYT
TRBV13	TRBJ1-1	ASSPRGQGGNTEAF
TRBV4-2	TRBJ2-7	ASSQSAGFWYEQY
TRBV5-5	TRBJ2-7	ASSLYSRGGEQY
TRBV21-1	TRBJ2-5	APGSFQETQY
TRBV28	TRBJ1-5	ASRGLLGITGVTSNQPQH
TRBV24-1	TRBJ2-3	ATSRAGAGSTDTQY
TRBV7-2	TRBJ1-1	ASSLKGRDTEAF
TRBV30	TRBJ2-7	AWSVPSSGSTYEQY
TRBV24-1	TRBJ2-2	ATSSAGEGTGELF
TRBV4-3	TRBJ2-3	ASSQVYPSSGNTQY
TRBV25-1	TRBJ1-2	ASSRLTGIGYT
TRBV10-3	TRBJ1-1	AISEIAGDTEAF
TRBV6-2/TRBV6-3	TRBJ1-2	ASSPSGEGAISVYGYT
TRBV18	TRBJ2-2	ASSPIVSPGLRRELF
TRBV4-1	TRBJ2-7	ASSQDGQGAYEQY
TRBV19	TRBJ2-1	ASMEGLAGIEQF
TRBV5-1	TRBJ2-5	ASSLGDTMETQY
TRBV9	TRBJ2-2	ASSFLPGTNGGTGELF
TRBV6-5	TRBJ2-1	ASRFSGRGEQF
TRBV28	TRBJ1-5	ASSRDSTRRNQPQH